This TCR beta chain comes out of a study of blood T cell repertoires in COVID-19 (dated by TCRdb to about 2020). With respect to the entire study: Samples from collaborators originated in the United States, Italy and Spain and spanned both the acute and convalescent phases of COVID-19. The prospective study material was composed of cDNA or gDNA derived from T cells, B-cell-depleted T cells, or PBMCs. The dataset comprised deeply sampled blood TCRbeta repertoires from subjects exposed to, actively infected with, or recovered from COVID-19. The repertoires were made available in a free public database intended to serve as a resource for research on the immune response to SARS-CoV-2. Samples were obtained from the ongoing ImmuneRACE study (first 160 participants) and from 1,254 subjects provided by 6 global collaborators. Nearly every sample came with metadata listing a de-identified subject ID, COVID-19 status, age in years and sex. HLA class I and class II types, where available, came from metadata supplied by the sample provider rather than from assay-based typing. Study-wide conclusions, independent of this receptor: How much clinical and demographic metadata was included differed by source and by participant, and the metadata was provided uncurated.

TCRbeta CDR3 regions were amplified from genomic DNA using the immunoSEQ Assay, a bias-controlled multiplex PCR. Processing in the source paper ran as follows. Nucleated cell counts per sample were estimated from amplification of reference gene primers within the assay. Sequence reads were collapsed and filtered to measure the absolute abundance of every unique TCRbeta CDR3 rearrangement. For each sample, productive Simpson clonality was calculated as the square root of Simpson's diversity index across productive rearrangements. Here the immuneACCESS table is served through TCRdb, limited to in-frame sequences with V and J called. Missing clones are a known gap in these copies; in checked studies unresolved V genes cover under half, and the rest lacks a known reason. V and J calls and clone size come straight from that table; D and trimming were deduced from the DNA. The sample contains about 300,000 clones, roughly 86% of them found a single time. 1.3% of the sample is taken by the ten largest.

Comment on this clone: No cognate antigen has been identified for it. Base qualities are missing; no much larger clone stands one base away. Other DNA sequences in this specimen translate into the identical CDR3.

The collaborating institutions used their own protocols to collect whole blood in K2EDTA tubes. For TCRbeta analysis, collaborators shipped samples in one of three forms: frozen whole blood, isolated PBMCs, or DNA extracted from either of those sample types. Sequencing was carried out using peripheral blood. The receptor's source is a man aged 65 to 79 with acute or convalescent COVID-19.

The CDR3 loop reads CASSIRDSNTEAFF. The DNA sequence is as follows: TGTGCCAGTAGTATACGAGACAGTAACACTGAAGCTTTCTTT. The rearrangement joined TRBV19 to TRBJ1-1; the D gene is perhaps TRBD1, from 5 matching bases. Including the terminal cysteine and phenylalanine, the CDR3 comprises 14 residues. Only the CDR3 portion is preserved as DNA: 42 bases, with reading frame beginning at the first base. V is pared back by 2 bases and J by 2 bases, with 9 bases lying between the germline termini. CDR1 LNHDA and CDR2 SQIVND are derived from the germline V gene (reference sequence).